This TCR beta chain was documented in a study of T-cell memory formation after mild COVID-19. To note about this clonotype: Its cognate antigen is unknown.

A 5'RACE reaction primed in the constant segment made cDNA libraries of TCR alpha and TCR beta, and these carried sample barcodes and UMIs. TCRdb reprocessed the 5' RACE reads with MiXCR, giving one entry per CDR3 protein. Of approximately 110,000 distinct CDR3 sequences listed, 22% are singletons. The study, taken as a whole, reports: That cross-reactive memory joined was suggested by some responding clones appearing in pre-infection memory. CD4/CD8 balance held among clones contracting day 15 to 85, and later expanders leaned CD4+. Shrinking CD4+ clones resided mostly in CM and EM, and CD8+ ones in EMRA.

The receptor comes from a man younger than 35 who had mild COVID-19 (a few samples of this study predate the infection). Cell type and time point are not known. Sequences were obtained from PBMCs or a T cell subset sorted from them (not recorded which).

In DNA, the CDR3 is TGTGCCGGTCGGACAGGGAGAAGACTGTTTTTT. It translates to CAGRTGRRLFF. The chain links TRBV6-1 to TRBJ1-4; 8 positions agree with TRBD1. J lost 13 bases, V lost 11 bases, and 9 bases had no gene match. Per germline, CDR1 MNHNS and CDR2 SASEGT. The CDR3 length is 11 residues.